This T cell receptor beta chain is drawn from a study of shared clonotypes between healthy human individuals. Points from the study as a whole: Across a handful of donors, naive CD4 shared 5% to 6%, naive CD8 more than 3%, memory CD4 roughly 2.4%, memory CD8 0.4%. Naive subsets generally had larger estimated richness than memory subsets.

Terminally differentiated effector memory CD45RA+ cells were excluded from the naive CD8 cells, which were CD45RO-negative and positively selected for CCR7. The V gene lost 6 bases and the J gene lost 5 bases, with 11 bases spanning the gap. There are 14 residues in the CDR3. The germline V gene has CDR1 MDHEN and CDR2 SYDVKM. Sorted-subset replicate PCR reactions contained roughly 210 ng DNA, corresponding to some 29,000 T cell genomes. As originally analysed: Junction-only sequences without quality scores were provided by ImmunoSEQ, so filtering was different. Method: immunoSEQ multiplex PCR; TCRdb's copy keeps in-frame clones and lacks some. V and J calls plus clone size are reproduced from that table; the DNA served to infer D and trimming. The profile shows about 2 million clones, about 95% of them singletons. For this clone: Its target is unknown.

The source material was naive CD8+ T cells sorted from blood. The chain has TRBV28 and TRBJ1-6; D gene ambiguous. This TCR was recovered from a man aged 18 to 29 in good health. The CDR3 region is CASSPEMNNSPLHF. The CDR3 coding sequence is TGTGCCAGCAGCCCCGAGATGAATAATTCACCCCTCCACTTT.